These 2 T cell receptor beta chains were sequenced from one sample in a study of blood T cell repertoires in COVID-19. Using immunoSEQ multiplex PCR, the repertoire was profiled, and TCRdb retains in-frame clones only, with some absent. The data hold around 30,000 clones, with roughly 90% observed a single time. Material for sequencing was peripheral blood. These TCRs come from a middle-aged woman with active or convalescent COVID-19.

V gene TRBV3-1 (or the pseudogene TRBV3-2) combines with J gene TRBJ2-3; possibly TRBD1 for D (5 bases). Germline values: CDR1 LGHDT, CDR2 YNNKEL (reference sequence). The CDR3 has 18 residues. Trimming stripped 6 bases from V and 2 bases from J, with 24 bases between. The CDR3 reads CASRSKVGHLGSTDTQYF. Written as DNA, the CDR3 is TGTGCCAGCAGATCTAAAGTGGGGCATTTGGGCTCCACAGATACGCAGTATTTT.

This chain uses TRBV9 with TRBJ2-7; D ambiguous. The CDR3 contains 14 residues. V lost 2 bases, J lost 0 bases, and 9 bases lay in between. CDR1 and CDR2 from the germline V gene are SGDLS and YYNGEE. The CDR3 DNA reads TGTGCCAGCAGCGTTAGTTCTAGCTCCTACGAGCAGTACTTC. Its protein is CASSVSSSSYEQYF.